This T cell receptor beta chain was sequenced during a study of beta chain features in type 1 diabetes. General observations from the study: Naive, central memory and Treg TCRB repertoires appeared more alike in patients than in healthy donors. Patients with type 1 diabetes showed fewer VDJ junction insertions and more deletions. Amplification by PCR could prefer shorter templates, with the same effect in patients and controls. High TCR expression in some cells could lead to their over-representation in cDNA sequencing. Type 1 diabetes patients had TCRB CDR3s that were shorter (moderately but significantly so) in all four CD4+ subsets.

From germline, CDR1 is MNHNY and CDR2 SVGAGI (reference sequence). Trimming took 2 bases from V and 4 from J; bases not matched to a gene: 3. The CDR3 consists of 14 residues. Sequencing targeted expressed TCRB transcripts, as all isolated RNA had been reverse transcribed. Libraries were prepared by immunoSEQ multiplex PCR; TCRdb keeps only in-frame clonotypes and omits some of them. Here the sample spans 300,000 to 350,000 clones, less than 15% being singletons. A word on this clone: Antigen specificity is unknown.

This clonotype originated in a young woman with type 1 diabetes. This sequence joins TRBV6-6 and TRBJ2-3; 7 nucleotides agree with TRBD1. The sequenced sample consisted of naive CD4+ T cells from blood. The chain's CDR3 is CASSYGQVADTQYF. The DNA for the CDR3 is TGTGCCAGCAGTTACGGACAGGTTGCAGATACGCAGTATTTT.